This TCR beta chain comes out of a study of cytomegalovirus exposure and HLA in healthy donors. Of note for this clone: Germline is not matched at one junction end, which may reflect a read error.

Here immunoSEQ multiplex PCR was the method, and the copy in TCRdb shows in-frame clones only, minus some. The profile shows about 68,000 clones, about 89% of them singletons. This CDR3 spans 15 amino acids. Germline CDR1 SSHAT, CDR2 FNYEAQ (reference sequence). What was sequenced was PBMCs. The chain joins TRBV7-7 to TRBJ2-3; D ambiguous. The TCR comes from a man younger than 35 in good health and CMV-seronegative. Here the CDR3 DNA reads TGTGCTAGCAGCCCGAATGCGGTATCCGGAGATACGCAGTATTTT. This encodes CASSPNAVSGDTQYF.